This record covers a single TCR beta chain. In the original workflow: How many nucleated cells were present was estimated from reference gene primer amplification. TCRdb's table, derived via immunoSEQ multiplex PCR, lists solely in-frame clones and lacks some. V, J and clone size were drawn from that table, and D and trimming were deduced from the DNA. The sample lists about 76,000 clones, 80% to 85% occurring once. This entry belongs to a study of blood T cell repertoires in COVID-19. Study context: The study drew acute and convalescent COVID-19 samples from the United States, Italy and Spain.

CDR3 length equals 18 residues. V was clipped by 1 base and J by 1 base; unmatched bases: 8. CDR1 is SGHRS and CDR2 is YFSETQ in the germline V gene. Sequenced sample: peripheral blood. The source of this sequence is a human donor in a cohort sampled during active COVID-19. The chain joins TRBV5-1 to TRBJ2-2; TRBD2 matches 9 bases. The CDR3 spells CASSLKSGGSLNTGELFF. The CDR3 coding sequence is TGCGCCAGCAGCTTGAAGAGCGGGGGGTCCTTGAACACCGGGGAGCTGTTTTTT.